A single sample gave rise to the 26 T cell receptor beta chains below, sequenced in a study of blood T cell repertoires in COVID-19. Assay: immunoSEQ multiplex PCR; the TCRdb copy retains only in-frame clones and omits some. The sample consists of around 300,000 clones, 85% of them appearing once. Sequencing was performed on PBMCs or T cells enriched from blood (not recorded which). Receptor source: a woman between 50 and 59 years old who had recovered from COVID-19.

In its sample, this clone was seen a few times. The chain has TRBV3-1 (or the pseudogene TRBV3-2) and TRBJ1-1; D may be TRBD1 (5 bases). CDR1 and CDR2 from the germline V gene are LGHDT and YNNKEL (reference sequence). The V and J ends lost 4 bases and 6 bases respectively, with 15 bases between them. The CDR3 sequence is 14 residues long. CDR3 coding DNA: TGTGCCAGCAGCCCACACGGGGGTGGGGCTGAAGCTTTCTTT. It encodes CASSPHGGGAEAFF.

This chain uses TRBV18 with TRBJ1-4, with a weak D call TRBD1 (5 bases). The CDR3 runs to 15 residues. CDR1 is KGHSH, CDR2 LQKENI, per germline. V lost 4 bases and J 0 bases, leaving 9 bases between the germline ends. The CDR3 loop is CASSLLTATNEKLFF. The DNA for the CDR3 is TGTGCCAGCTCACTTTTGACAGCAACTAATGAAAAACTGTTTTTT.

V gene TRBV9 combines with J gene TRBJ2-2; 7 bases align to TRBD2. CDR1 SGDLS and CDR2 YYNGEE come from the germline V gene. V was pared by 3 bases and J by 2 bases, with 4 bases of the junction left unmatched. This CDR3 region has 15 residues. CDR3 DNA sequence: TGTGCCAGCAGCGCTAGCGGCAGAAACACCGGGGAGCTGTTTTTT. The encoded protein is CASSASGRNTGELFF.

The rearrangement uses TRBV30 and TRBJ2-1, with 10 bases fitting TRBD2. The CDR3 is 15 amino acids. Germline V gene lookup returns CDR1 GTSNPN and CDR2 SVGIG (reference sequence). With V trimmed by 1 base and J by 2 bases, 2 bases remained unmatched. The CDR3 DNA is TGTGCCTGGAGTGCACTAGCGGGAACCTACAATGAGCAGTTCTTC. Its protein is CAWSALAGTYNEQFF.

CDR3 sequence: CASKRELYGYTF. As DNA, the CDR3 is TGTGCCAGCAAAAGGGAGCTCTATGGCTACACCTTC. V gene TRBV6-5 combines with J gene TRBJ1-2; D remains unclear. Germline V gene data show CDR1 as MNHEY and CDR2 as SVGAGI. The CDR3 contains 12 residues. V lost 7 bases to trimming and J lost 4 bases, with 10 bases between them.

This chain joins TRBV5-1 and TRBJ2-3, with D uncertain. Deletions cut 2 bases from V and 2 bases from J, with 9 bases between. Germline CDR1 reads SGHRS; CDR2 reads YFSETQ. The CDR3 sequence is 14 residues long. The CDR3 loop is CASSLNANTDTQYF. DNA for the CDR3: TGCGCCAGCAGCTTAAACGCGAACACAGATACGCAGTATTTT.

V gene TRBV16 combines with J gene TRBJ1-1; D possibly corresponds to TRBD1 (6 bases). The germline CDR1 and CDR2 sequences are KGHSY and FQNENV. The CDR3 loop spans 14 amino acids. V gave up 3 bases and J gave up 1 base, with 9 bases separating them. The CDR3 coding sequence is TGTGCCAGCAGCCACCAGACAGGGAACACTGAAGCTTTCTTT. This codes for CASSHQTGNTEAFF.

This chain connects TRBV6-5 to TRBJ1-1; 8 positions agree with TRBD1. Per germline, CDR1 MNHEY and CDR2 SVGAGI. The CDR3 has 15 amino acids. V was clipped by 0 bases and J by 1 base; unmatched bases: 1. The CDR3 protein is CASSYSGQGNTEAFF. Here the CDR3 DNA reads TGTGCCAGCAGTTACTCAGGACAGGGGAACACTGAAGCTTTCTTT.

This clone has just one count. The chain joins TRBV7-2 to TRBJ2-5; 13 positions match TRBD2. Germline V gene data show CDR1 as SGHTA and CDR2 as FQGNSA. CDR3 length: 15 residues. V was pared by 2 bases and J by 5 bases, with 2 bases of the junction left unmatched. In DNA form, the CDR3 reads TGTGCCAGCAGCTTACGGACTAGCGGGAGCGAGACCCAGTACTTC. It translates to CASSLRTSGSETQYF.

This chain joins TRBV27 and TRBJ1-6; the D gene is possibly TRBD1 (5 bases). Germline lookup yields CDR1 MNHEY and CDR2 SMNVEV (reference sequence). V was shortened by 6 bases and J by 9 bases, with 24 bases between the two germline ends. This CDR3 is 17 amino acids long. The CDR3 is CASRILSGGYVSSPLHF. The CDR3 bases are TGTGCCAGCAGGATTCTGTCTGGGGGGTACGTTAGTTCACCCCTCCACTTT.

The chain recombines TRBV7-2 with TRBJ2-3, with D possibly TRBD2 on 6 matching bases. The germline V and J ends were trimmed by 4 bases and 1 base, with 9 bases remaining between them. CDR1 is SGHTA and CDR2 is FQGNSA in the germline V gene. CDR3 size: 14 residues. CDR3 sequence reads: CASSSPSGTDTQYF. As DNA, the CDR3 is TGTGCCAGCAGCTCCCCTAGCGGCACAGATACGCAGTATTTT.

The chain couples TRBV30 to TRBJ1-3, with 8 bases aligning to TRBD1. J lost 3 bases, V lost 0 bases, and 4 bases had no gene match. Germline lookup yields CDR1 GTSNPN and CDR2 SVGIG (reference sequence). The CDR3 covers 15 residues. The DNA for the CDR3 is TGTGCCTGGAGTGTGGCAGGGGGCAGTGGAAACACCATATATTTT. Translated, it gives CAWSVAGGSGNTIYF.

This chain connects TRBV7-2 to TRBJ1-2, with 8 bases identical to TRBD1. V dropped 2 bases and J dropped 3; count of bases not matched to a gene: 11. The germline gives CDR1 SGHTA, CDR2 FQGNSA. There are 17 residues in the CDR3. The CDR3 region has the DNA TGTGCCAGCAGCTTACGTTTTGGGCAGGGGGCCGACTATGGCTACACCTTC. Protein product: CASSLRFGQGADYGYTF.

The chain carries TRBV5-5 and TRBJ1-2, with D hard to call. The germline CDR1 and CDR2 sequences are SGHKS and YYEKEE (reference sequence). V lost 5 bases, J lost 2 bases, and 10 bases lay in between. This CDR3 spans 13 amino acids. CDR3 protein: CASRSGSNYGYTF. The CDR3 coding sequence is TGTGCCAGCAGGTCGGGATCCAACTATGGCTACACCTTC. The full variable domain, with the rest looked up from reference TRBV5-5 and TRBJ1-2, is DAGVTQSPTHLIKTRGQQVTLRCSPISGHKSVSWYQQVLGQGPQFIFQYYEKEERGRGNFPDRFSARQFPNYSSELNVNALLLGDSALYLCASRSGSNYGYTFGSGTRLTVV.

CDR3 nucleotide sequence: TGTGCCAGCAGCTCAAGGGACAGACCGTATTATGGCTACACCTTC. This sequence encodes CASSSRDRPYYGYTF. The J gene is TRBJ1-2, the V gene TRBV5-6; 7 bases fit TRBD1. The germline gives CDR1 SGHDT, CDR2 YYEEEE. This CDR3 has 15 residues. Trimming at V came to 3 bases and at J to 5 bases, leaving 10 bases not matched to a gene.

V gene TRBV2 combines with J gene TRBJ1-4, with D uncertain. The CDR3 is 12 residues long. V was trimmed by 6 bases and J by 5 bases, leaving 7 bases between them. Germline V lookup: CDR1 SNHLY, CDR2 FYNNEI. CDR3 amino acids: CASRRVNEKLFF. In DNA, the CDR3 is TGTGCCAGCAGACGGGTGAATGAAAAACTGTTTTTT.

The gene calls are TRBV10-1 and TRBJ2-1, with TRBD1 as a possible D gene (6 bases). V was trimmed by 8 bases and J by 0 bases, leaving 8 bases between them. Germline-derived CDR1 and CDR2 are WNHNN and SYGVQD (reference sequence). This CDR3 comprises 13 residues. The CDR3 region is CASQDSSYNEQFF. In nucleotides, the CDR3 is TGCGCCAGCCAGGACAGCTCCTACAATGAGCAGTTCTTC.

The rearrangement uses TRBV5-6 and TRBJ2-5, with D maybe TRBD1 (6 bases). Germline CDR1 SGHDT, CDR2 YYEEEE. V gave up 0 bases and J gave up 2 bases, with 11 bases separating them. CDR3 length equals 15 residues. Written as DNA, the CDR3 is TGTGCCAGCAGCTTGGTTCAGGGGCAGCAAGAGACCCAGTACTTC. Protein product: CASSLVQGQQETQYF.

The V gene is TRBV3-1 (or the pseudogene TRBV3-2), the J gene TRBJ2-3; D is perhaps TRBD2 (5 bases). The CDR3 consists of 13 residues. The germline V gene has CDR1 LGHDT and CDR2 YNNKEL (reference sequence). Between the trimmed V and J ends, which lost 7 bases and 2 bases, there was a span of 10 bases. In DNA, the CDR3 is TGTGCCAGCACACTAGGAAACACAGATACGCAGTATTTT. Amino acids: CASTLGNTDTQYF.

This CDR3 is CASIKQGIIEQFF. CDR3 in DNA: TGTGCCAGCATCAAACAGGGAATAATTGAGCAGTTCTTC. The chain joins TRBV18 to TRBJ2-1, with D tentatively TRBD1 (6 bases). Germline V gene sequence: CDR1 KGHSH, CDR2 LQKENI. V lost 8 bases to trimming and J lost 9 bases, with 17 bases between them. The CDR3 totals 13 residues.

This clone is a singleton in its sample. The chain joins TRBV28 to TRBJ2-7; TRBD1 matches 8 bases. The CDR3 runs to 14 residues. The J segment lost 9 bases and the V segment lost 1 base, leaving 8 bases of the junction unmatched. Germline CDR1 reads MDHEN; CDR2 reads SYDVKM. The CDR3, as DNA: TGTGCCAGCAGTTTATCAGGGGGCGGCTCGGGGCAGTACTTC. Its protein product is CASSLSGGGSGQYF.

The chain combines TRBV15 with TRBJ2-7, with 9 bases that match TRBD2. CDR1 is LNHNV and CDR2 is YYDKDF in the germline V gene (reference sequence). The CDR3 covers 15 residues. The ends lost 5 bases at V and 2 bases at J; junction bases unmatched: 7. This CDR3 reads CATSLSTSGAYEQYF. CDR3 sequence (DNA): TGTGCCACCAGCCTCTCGACTAGCGGCGCCTACGAGCAGTACTTC.

Comments on this clone: Other DNA sequences from this sample encode an identical CDR3 as well. The chain recombines TRBV7-2 with TRBJ1-2; a possible D gene is TRBD1 (5 bases). Germline V gene data show CDR1 as SGHTA and CDR2 as FQGNSA. The CDR3 is 15 residues long. Trimming shortened V by 5 bases and J by 4 bases, and 17 bases separated the two germline ends. In DNA, the CDR3 is TGTGCCAGCAGCCCCGACGCGGGGGTCTTCTATGGCTACACCTTC. This gives the protein CASSPDAGVFYGYTF.

This chain connects TRBV5-5 to TRBJ1-5; a weak D match, TRBD1 (6 bases). Germline values: CDR1 SGHKS, CDR2 YYEKEE (reference sequence). Between the trimmed V and J ends, which lost 4 bases and 4 bases, there was a span of 15 bases. The CDR3 consists of 15 residues. CDR3 sequence reads: CASSVGTRENQPQHF. The CDR3 DNA sequence: TGTGCCAGCAGCGTGGGGACACGAGAAAATCAGCCCCAGCATTTT.

The genes are TRBV7-2 and TRBJ2-4, with 7 bases aligning to TRBD1. CDR3 size: 14 residues. The germline V gene encodes CDR1 SGHTA and CDR2 FQGNSA. With V trimmed by 2 bases and J by 5 bases, 3 bases remained unmatched. CDR3 sequence (DNA): TGTGCCAGCAGCTTATCCGGACAGGAAAACATTCAGTACTTC. It is translated as CASSLSGQENIQYF.

This clone has only one observation. The CDR3 loop reads CSATDRGNEKLFF. CDR3 bases: TGCAGCGCAACGGACAGGGGAAATGAAAAACTGTTTTTT. The chain is built from TRBV29-1 and TRBJ1-4, with TRBD1 matching over 9 bases. V dropped 7 bases and J dropped 5; count of bases not matched to a gene: 5. The germline CDR1 and CDR2 sequences are SQVTM and ANQGSEA. There are 13 residues in the CDR3.